These T cell receptor beta chains were read from a single sample in a study of OX40 agonist ivuxolimab in advanced cancers. The table came from immunoSEQ multiplex PCR; TCRdb's copy has only in-frame clones and leaves some out. The sample contains under 85,000 clones, about 93% of which appear only once. This material consisted of CD4+ or CD8+ T cells sorted from blood, taken in a trial of the OX40 agonist ivuxolimab. These receptors came from an adult with an advanced solid tumor such as melanoma, head and neck, liver or kidney cancer. The CDR3 runs from the conserved cysteine through the conserved F or W. Each record gives: clone size, D gene, J gene, V gene, CDR3 DNA, CDR3 protein. The D gene is left open where the match is weak. Size values are once, few and many counts, or a class for expanded clones, and some rows have none.

clone size: few
D gene: TRBD2
J gene: TRBJ2-2
V gene: TRBV9
CDR3 DNA: TGTGCCAGCAGTATCGGACTAGCGCAAGGCACCGGGGAGCTGTTTTTT
CDR3 protein: CASSIGLAQGTGELFF

clone size: once
D gene: NA
J gene: TRBJ2-5
V gene: TRBV2
CDR3 DNA: TGTGCCAGCAGGGCAGGGTTTAGGGCCCCCCAAGAGACCCAGTACTTC
CDR3 protein: CASRAGFRAPQETQYF

clone size: NA
D gene: NA
J gene: TRBJ1-4
V gene: TRBV2
CDR3 DNA: TGTGCCACCCAAAGGGACTTGGGGGAAAAACTGTTTTTT
CDR3 protein: CATQRDLGEKLFF

clone size: NA
D gene: NA
J gene: TRBJ1-1
V gene: TRBV5-1
CDR3 DNA: TGCGCCAGCAAGGGTGGCACTGAAGCTTTCTTT
CDR3 protein: CASKGGTEAFF

clone size: few
D gene: NA
J gene: TRBJ1-1
V gene: TRBV19
CDR3 DNA: TGTGCCAGTAGTATCGTGGGGGACACTGAAGCTTTCTTT
CDR3 protein: CASSIVGDTEAFF

clone size: NA
D gene: NA
J gene: TRBJ2-1
V gene: TRBV7-6
CDR3 DNA: TGTGCCAGCAGCGCTAGCCTTGATTTTTACAATGAGCAGTTCTTC
CDR3 protein: CASSASLDFYNEQFF

clone size: NA
D gene: TRBD2
J gene: TRBJ2-1
V gene: TRBV4-3
CDR3 DNA: TGCGCCAGCAGCCAAGGGCATGGAGCGGGAGACAATGAGCAGTTCTTC
CDR3 protein: CASSQGHGAGDNEQFF

clone size: NA
D gene: NA
J gene: TRBJ1-1
V gene: TRBV19
CDR3 DNA: TGTGCCAGTAGTATACCCCGTACTGAAGCTTTCTTT
CDR3 protein: CASSIPRTEAFF

clone size: NA
D gene: NA
J gene: TRBJ2-1
V gene: TRBV6-4
CDR3 DNA: TGTGCCAGCAGTGACTCCCCCCCCTACAATGAGCAGTTCTTC
CDR3 protein: CASSDSPPYNEQFF

clone size: NA
D gene: TRBD2
J gene: TRBJ2-7
V gene: TRBV28
CDR3 DNA: TGTGCCAGCAGTTCCATGACTAGCTGGTCCTACGAGCAGTACTTC
CDR3 protein: CASSSMTSWSYEQYF

clone size: NA
D gene: NA
J gene: TRBJ1-3
V gene: TRBV27
CDR3 DNA: TGTGCCAGCAGTAGCCACGGGTTCCCCTCTGGAAACACCATATATTTT
CDR3 protein: CASSSHGFPSGNTIYF

clone size: NA
D gene: TRBD2
J gene: TRBJ2-3
V gene: TRBV7-3
CDR3 DNA: TGTGCCAGCAGCCCCATGGGACTAGCGGGATATGCAGATACGCAGTATTTT
CDR3 protein: CASSPMGLAGYADTQYF

clone size: NA
D gene: NA
J gene: TRBJ2-2
V gene: TRBV27
CDR3 DNA: TGTGCCAGCAGTTTCCACAGGGTTTCCGGGGAGCTGTTTTTT
CDR3 protein: CASSFHRVSGELFF

clone size: NA
D gene: TRBD1
J gene: TRBJ2-7
V gene: TRBV4-2
CDR3 DNA: TGTGCCAGCAGCCAAGAAACGGGACAGGGGTCCTACGAGCAGTACTTC
CDR3 protein: CASSQETGQGSYEQYF

clone size: NA
D gene: NA
J gene: TRBJ2-7
V gene: TRBV4-3
CDR3 DNA: TGCGCCAGCAGCCAAGAAGGCAGCTCCTACGAGCAGTACTTC
CDR3 protein: CASSQEGSSYEQYF

clone size: NA
D gene: TRBD1
J gene: TRBJ1-5
V gene: TRBV27
CDR3 DNA: TGTGCCAGCAGTGCCTCCGGGACAGGTCCCAGGCAGCCCCAGCATTTT
CDR3 protein: CASSASGTGPRQPQHF

clone size: once
D gene: NA
J gene: TRBJ1-6
V gene: TRBV2
CDR3 DNA: TGTGCCAGCAGTGATCAACGGCGGAGCTCCTATAATTCACCCCTCCACTTT
CDR3 protein: CASSDQRRSSYNSPLHF

clone size: once
D gene: TRBD2
J gene: TRBJ2-7
V gene: TRBV9
CDR3 DNA: TGTGCCAGCAGCGTAAACCCGACCCAACTAGCGGGAGCTGTCTACGAGCAGTACTTC
CDR3 protein: CASSVNPTQLAGAVYEQYF

clone size: NA
D gene: TRBD1
J gene: TRBJ1-2
V gene: TRBV6-1
CDR3 DNA: TGTGCCAGCAGTGTGGACAGGGGGCCCTATGGCTACACCTTC
CDR3 protein: CASSVDRGPYGYTF

clone size: once
D gene: NA
J gene: TRBJ2-7
V gene: TRBV6-5
CDR3 DNA: TGTGCCAGCAGTTACGTCCAGGGTTACTACGAGCAGTACTTC
CDR3 protein: CASSYVQGYYEQYF

clone size: NA
D gene: NA
J gene: TRBJ2-3
V gene: TRBV7-2
CDR3 DNA: TGTGCCAGCAGCTTAGTTGCCCAGCCAGATACGCAGTATTTT
CDR3 protein: CASSLVAQPDTQYF

clone size: NA
D gene: NA
J gene: TRBJ1-5
V gene: TRBV30
CDR3 DNA: TGTGCCTGGAGTGAACAGGGTGGTGAACCCCAGCATTTT
CDR3 protein: CAWSEQGGEPQHF

clone size: NA
D gene: NA
J gene: TRBJ1-1
V gene: TRBV7-8
CDR3 DNA: TGTGCCAGCAGCGTATTAGACGGTCGGCAGGCAAACTTCTTT
CDR3 protein: CASSVLDGRQANFF

clone size: NA
D gene: NA
J gene: TRBJ2-1
V gene: TRBV5-4
CDR3 DNA: TGTGCCAGCAGCAGCCTACCTGGGGTGGCAGTCTATGAGCAGTTCTTC
CDR3 protein: CASSSLPGVAVYEQFF

clone size: NA
D gene: NA
J gene: TRBJ1-2
V gene: TRBV27
CDR3 DNA: TGTGCCAGCAGTTTAGATCCACCGACGGGCGGCTACACCTTC
CDR3 protein: CASSLDPPTGGYTF

clone size: NA
D gene: TRBD2
J gene: TRBJ2-1
V gene: TRBV27
CDR3 DNA: TGTGCCAGCAGTCCCCGGGGACTAGCGGGAGTAACCTACAATGAGCAGTTCTTC
CDR3 protein: CASSPRGLAGVTYNEQFF

clone size: NA
D gene: NA
J gene: TRBJ1-4
V gene: TRBV4-3
CDR3 DNA: TGCGCCAGCAGCCTTAGACCTAATGAAAAACTGTTTTTT
CDR3 protein: CASSLRPNEKLFF

clone size: NA
D gene: TRBD1
J gene: TRBJ2-2
V gene: TRBV19
CDR3 DNA: TGTGCCAGTAGTACGCAGGGGGCCGGCGGGGAGCTGTTTTTT
CDR3 protein: CASSTQGAGGELFF

clone size: NA
D gene: TRBD2
J gene: TRBJ2-7
V gene: TRBV28
CDR3 DNA: TGTGCCAGCAGTTTGGGCATGGGAGGGACCTACGAGCAGTACTTC
CDR3 protein: CASSLGMGGTYEQYF

clone size: NA
D gene: NA
J gene: TRBJ2-1
V gene: TRBV6-5
CDR3 DNA: TGTGCCAGTGGGCGGTATGGCGACAATGAGCAGTTCTTC
CDR3 protein: CASGRYGDNEQFF

clone size: NA
D gene: NA
J gene: TRBJ2-3
V gene: TRBV4-3
CDR3 DNA: TGCGCCAGCAGCCAAGACCTAGCAGGAGCTAGCACAGATACGCAGTATTTT
CDR3 protein: CASSQDLAGASTDTQYF

clone size: NA
D gene: NA
J gene: TRBJ2-6
V gene: TRBV11-1
CDR3 DNA: TGTGCCAGCAGCCCCAACCCCAACGTCCTGACTTTC
CDR3 protein: CASSPNPNVLTF

clone size: once
D gene: NA
J gene: TRBJ2-7
V gene: TRBV27
CDR3 DNA: TGTGCCAGCAGTCTCCAGGGGTGGGGCTCCTACGAGCAGTACTTC
CDR3 protein: CASSLQGWGSYEQYF

clone size: NA
D gene: NA
J gene: TRBJ1-1
V gene: TRBV5-1
CDR3 DNA: TGCGCCAGCAGCTTGGAGGGTTGGGCTGAAGCTTTCTTT
CDR3 protein: CASSLEGWAEAFF

clone size: NA
D gene: TRBD2
J gene: TRBJ2-4
V gene: TRBV2
CDR3 DNA: TGTGCCAGCAGTGAACCTAGCGGGAGGACCAAAAACATTCAGTACTTC
CDR3 protein: CASSEPSGRTKNIQYF

clone size: NA
D gene: TRBD1
J gene: TRBJ2-5
V gene: TRBV5-6
CDR3 DNA: TGTGCCAGCAGCCCCCGGGACAGCATCCAAGAGACCCAGTACTTC
CDR3 protein: CASSPRDSIQETQYF

clone size: NA
D gene: NA
J gene: TRBJ2-7
V gene: TRBV9
CDR3 DNA: TGTGCCAGCAGCCCCGGCGGGGGACACAGCATGGAGCAGTACTTC
CDR3 protein: CASSPGGGHSMEQYF

clone size: NA
D gene: NA
J gene: TRBJ1-4
V gene: TRBV4-3
CDR3 DNA: TGCGCCAGCAGCGACTACGGAGAAAAACTGTTTTTT
CDR3 protein: CASSDYGEKLFF

clone size: NA
D gene: NA
J gene: TRBJ2-7
V gene: TRBV27
CDR3 DNA: TGTGCCAGCAGGACCGGACTCAACGAGCAATACTTC
CDR3 protein: CASRTGLNEQYF

clone size: few
D gene: TRBD1
J gene: TRBJ1-1
V gene: TRBV9
CDR3 DNA: TGTGCCAGCAGTCAACAGGGGTCAACGAACACTGAAGCTTTCTTT
CDR3 protein: CASSQQGSTNTEAFF

clone size: NA
D gene: NA
J gene: TRBJ2-1
V gene: TRBV29-1
CDR3 DNA: TGCAGCGTTGAAGGGGGAACAGACCACATCTTTTCCTACAATGAGCAGTTCTTC
CDR3 protein: CSVEGGTDHIFSYNEQFF

clone size: NA
D gene: TRBD2
J gene: TRBJ2-2
V gene: TRBV6-5
CDR3 DNA: TGTGCCAGCAGTTACGCTAGCGGGACCCTCTCCGGGGAGCTGTTTTTT
CDR3 protein: CASSYASGTLSGELFF

clone size: NA
D gene: TRBD1
J gene: TRBJ2-7
V gene: TRBV4-3
CDR3 DNA: TGCGCCAGCAGCCGAACCGGGACAGGGGGCGACGAGCAGTACTTC
CDR3 protein: CASSRTGTGGDEQYF

clone size: NA
D gene: NA
J gene: TRBJ1-1
V gene: TRBV21-1
CDR3 DNA: TGTGCCAGCAGCAGAGGAAGGGATCGAAACACTGAAGCTTTCTTT
CDR3 protein: CASSRGRDRNTEAFF